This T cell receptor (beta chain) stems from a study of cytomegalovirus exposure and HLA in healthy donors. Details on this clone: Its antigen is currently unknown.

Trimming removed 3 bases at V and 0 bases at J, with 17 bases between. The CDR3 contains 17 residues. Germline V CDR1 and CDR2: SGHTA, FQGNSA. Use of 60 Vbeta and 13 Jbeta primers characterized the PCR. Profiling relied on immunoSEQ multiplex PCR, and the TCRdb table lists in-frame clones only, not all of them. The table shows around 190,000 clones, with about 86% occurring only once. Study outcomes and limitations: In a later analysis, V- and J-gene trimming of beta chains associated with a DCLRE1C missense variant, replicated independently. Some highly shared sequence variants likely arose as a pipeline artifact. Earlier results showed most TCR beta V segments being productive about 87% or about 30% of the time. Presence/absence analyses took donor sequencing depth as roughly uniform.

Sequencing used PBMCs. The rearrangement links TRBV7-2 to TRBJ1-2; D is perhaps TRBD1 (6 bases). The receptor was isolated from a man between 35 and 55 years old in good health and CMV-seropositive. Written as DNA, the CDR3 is TGTGCCAGCAGCTTCCGGGACACCTTCCCGTCTAACTATGGCTACACCTTC. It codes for CASSFRDTFPSNYGYTF.